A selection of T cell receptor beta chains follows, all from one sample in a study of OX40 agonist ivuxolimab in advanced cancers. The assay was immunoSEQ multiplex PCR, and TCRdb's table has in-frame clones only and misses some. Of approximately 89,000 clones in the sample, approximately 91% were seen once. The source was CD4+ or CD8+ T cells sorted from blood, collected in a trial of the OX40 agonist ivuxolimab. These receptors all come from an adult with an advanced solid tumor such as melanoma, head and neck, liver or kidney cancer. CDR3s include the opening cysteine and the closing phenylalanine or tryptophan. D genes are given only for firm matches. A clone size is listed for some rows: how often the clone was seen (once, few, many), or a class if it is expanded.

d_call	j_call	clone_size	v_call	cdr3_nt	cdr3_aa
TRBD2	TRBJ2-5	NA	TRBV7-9	TGTGCCAGCAGCTTAGGGTCTAGCGGGTTACAAGAGACCCAGTACTTC	CASSLGSSGLQETQYF
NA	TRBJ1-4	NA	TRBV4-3	TGCGCCAGCAGCCAAGGGTTTGGAGAAAAACTGTTTTTT	CASSQGFGEKLFF
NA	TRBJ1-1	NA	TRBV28	TGTGCCAGCAGCCTAGCACGGGAATTGAACACTGAAGCTTTCTTT	CASSLARELNTEAFF
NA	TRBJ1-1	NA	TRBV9	TGTGCCAGCAGCGGAACTTCGGGCCGTGAGGCAGCTTTCTTT	CASSGTSGREAAFF
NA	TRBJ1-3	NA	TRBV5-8	TGTGCCAACTCGGGATTCCCGTATGGAAACACCATATATTTT	CANSGFPYGNTIYF
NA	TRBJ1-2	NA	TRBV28	TGTGCCAGCAGTGGGAGGGGGTATGGCTACACCTTC	CASSGRGYGYTF
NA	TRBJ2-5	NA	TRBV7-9	TGTGCCAGCAGCTCAGGAGTCCTACCACGACGCCAAGAGACCCAGTACTTC	CASSSGVLPRRQETQYF
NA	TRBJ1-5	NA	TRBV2	TGTGCCAGCAGTGTCTCCAGCGGGCAGGGCCAGCCCCAGCATTTT	CASSVSSGQGQPQHF
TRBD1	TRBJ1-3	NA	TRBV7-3	TGTGCCAGCAGCTGGGACAGCGGACCGGGAAACACCATATATTTT	CASSWDSGPGNTIYF
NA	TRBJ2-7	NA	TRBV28	TGTGCCAGCAGTTTCTCTGGCTTTTCGGGTTACGAGCAGTACTTC	CASSFSGFSGYEQYF
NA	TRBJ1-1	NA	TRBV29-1	TGCAGCGTTGAAGTTGGCAGCGCGAACACTGAAGCTTTCTTT	CSVEVGSANTEAFF
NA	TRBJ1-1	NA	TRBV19	TGTGCCAGTAGTATAGTCAACAGAATGAACACTGAAGCTTTCTTT	CASSIVNRMNTEAFF
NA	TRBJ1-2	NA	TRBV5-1	TGCGCCAGCAGCTTGGGGGAATATGGCTACACCTTC	CASSLGEYGYTF
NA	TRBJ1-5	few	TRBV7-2	TGTGCCAGCAGCTTGGCCCTGGACAGAGGCAATCAGCCCCAGCATTTT	CASSLALDRGNQPQHF
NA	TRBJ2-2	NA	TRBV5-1	TGCGCCAGCAGCTCCTTGGGGTCCGGGGAGCTGTTTTTT	CASSSLGSGELFF
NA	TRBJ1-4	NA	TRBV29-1	TGCAGCGGTGCAGGGGACTCTAATGAAAAACTGTTTTTT	CSGAGDSNEKLFF
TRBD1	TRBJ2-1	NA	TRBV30	TGTGCCTGGAGTCTGACAGGGTCCTACAATGAGCAGTTCTTC	CAWSLTGSYNEQFF
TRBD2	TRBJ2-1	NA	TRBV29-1	TGCAGCGTCGAGGGGCGGGAGTACAATGAGCAGTTCTTC	CSVEGREYNEQFF
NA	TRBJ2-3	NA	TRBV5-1	TGCGCCAGCAGCTTGGGGGAGCAAACAGATACGCAGTATTTT	CASSLGEQTDTQYF
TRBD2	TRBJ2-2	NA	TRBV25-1	TGTGCCAGCAGTGAATGGGGGACTAGCGGTTTGGGGGAGCTGTTTTTT	CASSEWGTSGLGELFF
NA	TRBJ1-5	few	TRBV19	TGTGCCAGTAGTGGGCCAGACCATCAGCCCCAGCATTTT	CASSGPDHQPQHF
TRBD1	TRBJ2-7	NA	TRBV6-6	TGTGCCAGCAGTTACAGCCGAGGGACAGGGGTCTACGAGCAGTACTTC	CASSYSRGTGVYEQYF